This TCR beta chain was documented in a study of CD8+CD57+ T cells in acquired aplastic anemia. A word on this clonotype: The junction differs from germline at one of its ends, possibly a read error.

Profiling of TCR beta VDJ combinations and CDR3 sequences used genomic DNA as template. MiXCR, applied by TCRdb to the reads, yields one record per CDR3 protein. The sample includes 90,000 to 130,000 distinct CDR3 sequences, less than 65% seen only once; the top ten take 30% to 40%. Germline V gene data show CDR1 as SGHNT and CDR2 as YYREEE (reference sequence). CDR3 length: 14 amino acids. This chain uses TRBV5-4 with TRBJ1-1; 8 bases align to TRBD1. The receptor was isolated from a human donor in good health, serving as a control. Source material: sorted CD4+, CD8+, or CD8+CD57+ T cells (not recorded which) from PBMCs. Here the CDR3 reads CASSLAGGETEASF. The CDR3 region has the DNA TGTGCCAGCAGCCTAGCAGGGGGCGAGACTGAAGCTTCCTTT. Combining the CDR3 with reference TRBV5-4 and TRBJ1-1 gives the whole variable domain ETGVTQSPTHLIKTRGQQVTLRCSSQSGHNTVSWYQQALGQGPQFIFQYYREEENGRGNFPPRFSGLQFPNYSSELNVNALELDDSALYLCASSLAGGETEASFGQGTRLTVV.